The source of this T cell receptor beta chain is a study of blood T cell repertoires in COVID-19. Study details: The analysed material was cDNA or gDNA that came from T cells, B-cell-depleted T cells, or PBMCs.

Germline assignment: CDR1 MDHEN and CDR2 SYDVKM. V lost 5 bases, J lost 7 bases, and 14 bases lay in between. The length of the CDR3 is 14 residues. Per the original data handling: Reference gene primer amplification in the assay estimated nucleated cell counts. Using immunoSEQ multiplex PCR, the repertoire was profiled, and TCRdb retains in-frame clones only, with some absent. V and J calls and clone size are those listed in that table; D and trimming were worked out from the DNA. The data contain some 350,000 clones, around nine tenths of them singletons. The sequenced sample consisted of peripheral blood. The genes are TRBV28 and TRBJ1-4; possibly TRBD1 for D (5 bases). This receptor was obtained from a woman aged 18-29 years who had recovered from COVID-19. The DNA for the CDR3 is TGTGCCAGCAGTGGTTGGATCAGGGTTGAAAAACTGTTTTTT. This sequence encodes CASSGWIRVEKLFF.